A selection of T cell receptor beta chains follows, all from one sample in a study of identifying expanded T cells in peripheral blood. The method was immunoSEQ multiplex PCR; TCRdb's version includes in-frame clones alone and lacks a portion of them. The data contain 55,000 to 80,000 clones, around 86% of them seen just once; the ten biggest clones take up over 15%. Sequencing used blood. The receptors stem from a person aged 18 to 75 in good health. The CDR3 runs from the conserved cysteine through the conserved F or W. The order of the fields is V gene, clone size, J gene, D gene, CDR3 DNA, CDR3 protein. A D gene is named only where the DNA matches it firmly. Some rows mark clone size as missing; the rest say once, few, many or name a class of expanded clone.

v_call: TRBV21-1
clone_size: medium-sized
j_call: TRBJ1-2
d_call: NA
cdr3_nt: TGTGCCAGCAGCAAAGCCCCCCGCCCAGGCGCGGACTATGGCTACACCTTC
cdr3_aa: CASSKAPRPGADYGYTF

v_call: TRBV5-1
clone_size: NA
j_call: TRBJ1-2
d_call: NA
cdr3_nt: TGCGCCAGCAGCTTGGACGGGAAAGGCTACACCTTC
cdr3_aa: CASSLDGKGYTF

v_call: TRBV5-6
clone_size: NA
j_call: TRBJ2-5
d_call: TRBD2
cdr3_nt: TGTGCCAGCAGCCCAAGTCGAGGCGTAGCGGGAGAGACCCAGTACTTC
cdr3_aa: CASSPSRGVAGETQYF

v_call: TRBV6-5
clone_size: NA
j_call: TRBJ1-1
d_call: NA
cdr3_nt: TGTGCCAGCAGTCACAAGGCGACTCCCGCCCCGAGAGCTTTCTTT
cdr3_aa: CASSHKATPAPRAFF

v_call: TRBV6-5
clone_size: many
j_call: TRBJ1-2
d_call: TRBD1
cdr3_nt: TGTGCCAGCAGTTACTCGGACAGGGTTTTCGGCGGCTACACCTTC
cdr3_aa: CASSYSDRVFGGYTF

v_call: TRBV11-2
clone_size: NA
j_call: TRBJ1-2
d_call: TRBD1
cdr3_nt: TGTGCCAGCAGCCGCTCCGGACAGGGTAGTTATGGCTACACCTTC
cdr3_aa: CASSRSGQGSYGYTF

v_call: TRBV30
clone_size: few
j_call: TRBJ1-2
d_call: TRBD1
cdr3_nt: TGTGCCTGGGAGAAAACCGGGACAGGGAACGGCTACACCTTC
cdr3_aa: CAWEKTGTGNGYTF

v_call: TRBV6-6
clone_size: once
j_call: TRBJ1-1
d_call: NA
cdr3_nt: TGTGCCAGCAGTTACGGGGGAATTGAAGCTTTCTTT
cdr3_aa: CASSYGGIEAFF

v_call: TRBV7-8
clone_size: NA
j_call: TRBJ2-7
d_call: TRBD2
cdr3_nt: TGTGCCAGCAGCCACGATCATTCCGGGACTAGCCTACCTAACGAGCAGTACTTC
cdr3_aa: CASSHDHSGTSLPNEQYF

v_call: TRBV27
clone_size: NA
j_call: TRBJ2-3
d_call: TRBD1
cdr3_nt: TGTGCCAGCAACCTAGGGACAGGGCTAAGCACAGATACGCAGTATTTT
cdr3_aa: CASNLGTGLSTDTQYF

v_call: TRBV19
clone_size: once
j_call: TRBJ2-6
d_call: NA
cdr3_nt: TGTGCCAGTAGTAACTCCGGGACGGCCCACTCTGGGGCCAACGTCCTGACTTTC
cdr3_aa: CASSNSGTAHSGANVLTF

v_call: TRBV5-4
clone_size: once
j_call: TRBJ2-3
d_call: TRBD2
cdr3_nt: TGTGCCAGCAGCTTGGGGAGCGGGGGAGCGGATACGCAGTATTTT
cdr3_aa: CASSLGSGGADTQYF

v_call: TRBV30
clone_size: NA
j_call: TRBJ1-2
d_call: NA
cdr3_nt: TGTGCCGGACAAATACAGGGTGTCGGGGGCTACACCTTC
cdr3_aa: CAGQIQGVGGYTF

v_call: TRBV9
clone_size: NA
j_call: TRBJ1-2
d_call: NA
cdr3_nt: TGTGCCAGCAGCGTAGGATGGCTGGGTCTGAGTGGCTACACCTTC
cdr3_aa: CASSVGWLGLSGYTF

v_call: TRBV2
clone_size: NA
j_call: TRBJ2-5
d_call: NA
cdr3_nt: TGTGCCAGCAGGAAAAAGGAGACCCAGTACTTC
cdr3_aa: CASRKKETQYF

v_call: TRBV7-6
clone_size: NA
j_call: TRBJ2-3
d_call: NA
cdr3_nt: TGTGCCAGCAGCCTCTGGGGGGATACGCAGTATTTT
cdr3_aa: CASSLWGDTQYF

v_call: TRBV28
clone_size: NA
j_call: TRBJ2-5
d_call: NA
cdr3_nt: TGTGCCAGCAGTAGCGGGCCACGGGGCCAGTACTTC
cdr3_aa: CASSSGPRGQYF

v_call: TRBV30
clone_size: NA
j_call: TRBJ2-1
d_call: TRBD2
cdr3_nt: TGTGCCTGGAGAGGCGGGGGGGCCAACGGTGAGCAGTTCTTC
cdr3_aa: CAWRGGGANGEQFF

v_call: TRBV6-5
clone_size: once
j_call: TRBJ1-1
d_call: NA
cdr3_nt: TGTGCCAGCAGCAACGGGGACGCTGAAGCTTTCTTT
cdr3_aa: CASSNGDAEAFF

v_call: TRBV6-4
clone_size: NA
j_call: TRBJ2-3
d_call: TRBD2
cdr3_nt: TGTGCCAGCAGTGACAGCGGGGGGGCCACAGATACGCAGTATTTT
cdr3_aa: CASSDSGGATDTQYF

v_call: TRBV19
clone_size: NA
j_call: TRBJ2-3
d_call: NA
cdr3_nt: TGTGCCAGTAGTAGGTCTAGCGGCACAGATACGCAGTATTTT
cdr3_aa: CASSRSSGTDTQYF

v_call: TRBV19
clone_size: NA
j_call: TRBJ1-2
d_call: NA
cdr3_nt: TGTGCCAGTAGTATAGATGCAGTTTCGAAGGGGCAACCCCATGGCTACACCTTC
cdr3_aa: CASSIDAVSKGQPHGYTF

v_call: TRBV7-9
clone_size: few
j_call: TRBJ1-5
d_call: NA
cdr3_nt: TGTGCCAGCAGCTTAAATGGGCTGCAGCCCCAGCATTTT
cdr3_aa: CASSLNGLQPQHF

v_call: TRBV5-4
clone_size: NA
j_call: TRBJ2-3
d_call: NA
cdr3_nt: TGTGCCAGCAGCCGGGGGTGGGAAGGAGATACGCAGTATTTT
cdr3_aa: CASSRGWEGDTQYF

v_call: TRBV7-8
clone_size: NA
j_call: TRBJ1-4
d_call: TRBD1
cdr3_nt: TGTGCCAGCAGTCCGCTACTCGGGACAGGAAATGAAAAACTGTTTTTT
cdr3_aa: CASSPLLGTGNEKLFF

v_call: TRBV7-9
clone_size: NA
j_call: TRBJ1-4
d_call: TRBD1
cdr3_nt: TGTGCCAGCAGCGCGAGGGACAGGGGGTATCATGAAAAACTGTTTTTT
cdr3_aa: CASSARDRGYHEKLFF

v_call: TRBV21-1
clone_size: NA
j_call: TRBJ2-7
d_call: NA
cdr3_nt: TGTGCCAGCAGCAATTTCTCGACAGGGGCCTCCTACGAGCAGTACTTC
cdr3_aa: CASSNFSTGASYEQYF

v_call: TRBV20-1
clone_size: few
j_call: TRBJ2-1
d_call: NA
cdr3_nt: TGCAGTGCTAGTGTGAAGAATGAGCAGTTCTTC
cdr3_aa: CSASVKNEQFF

v_call: TRBV5-1
clone_size: NA
j_call: TRBJ2-7
d_call: TRBD1
cdr3_nt: TGCGCCAGCAGCCCCGGGACAGGGAACTACGAGCAGTACTTC
cdr3_aa: CASSPGTGNYEQYF

v_call: TRBV18
clone_size: NA
j_call: TRBJ1-1
d_call: NA
cdr3_nt: TGTGCCAGCTTCCGGGACTGGGGGTCGAACACTGAAGCTTTCTTT
cdr3_aa: CASFRDWGSNTEAFF

v_call: TRBV7-2
clone_size: NA
j_call: TRBJ2-5
d_call: TRBD1
cdr3_nt: TGTGCCAGCAGCAGACAGGGGGTAGGAGAGACCCAGTACTTC
cdr3_aa: CASSRQGVGETQYF

v_call: TRBV18
clone_size: NA
j_call: TRBJ1-2
d_call: NA
cdr3_nt: TGTGCCAGCTCTCTCGACACTGCCTCTAACTATGGCTACACCTTC
cdr3_aa: CASSLDTASNYGYTF

v_call: TRBV18
clone_size: NA
j_call: TRBJ2-1
d_call: TRBD2
cdr3_nt: TGTGCCAGCTCACCTCCTGGGACTAGCGGGATTCGCAATGAGCAGTTCTTC
cdr3_aa: CASSPPGTSGIRNEQFF

v_call: TRBV5-1
clone_size: NA
j_call: TRBJ2-3
d_call: NA
cdr3_nt: TGCGCCAGCAGCTTGGGTCGCCTAGATACGCAGTATTTT
cdr3_aa: CASSLGRLDTQYF

v_call: TRBV18
clone_size: NA
j_call: TRBJ2-7
d_call: TRBD1
cdr3_nt: TGTGCCAGCTCACTATCTTCAGGGACAGGGACCTACGAGCAGTACTTC
cdr3_aa: CASSLSSGTGTYEQYF

v_call: TRBV29-1
clone_size: NA
j_call: TRBJ2-5
d_call: NA
cdr3_nt: TGCAGCGTTCATTTCTCGACTCAAGAGACCCAGTACTTC
cdr3_aa: CSVHFSTQETQYF

v_call: TRBV7-2
clone_size: NA
j_call: TRBJ2-7
d_call: NA
cdr3_nt: TGTGCCAGCAGCGTCACCTACGAGCAGTACTTC
cdr3_aa: CASSVTYEQYF